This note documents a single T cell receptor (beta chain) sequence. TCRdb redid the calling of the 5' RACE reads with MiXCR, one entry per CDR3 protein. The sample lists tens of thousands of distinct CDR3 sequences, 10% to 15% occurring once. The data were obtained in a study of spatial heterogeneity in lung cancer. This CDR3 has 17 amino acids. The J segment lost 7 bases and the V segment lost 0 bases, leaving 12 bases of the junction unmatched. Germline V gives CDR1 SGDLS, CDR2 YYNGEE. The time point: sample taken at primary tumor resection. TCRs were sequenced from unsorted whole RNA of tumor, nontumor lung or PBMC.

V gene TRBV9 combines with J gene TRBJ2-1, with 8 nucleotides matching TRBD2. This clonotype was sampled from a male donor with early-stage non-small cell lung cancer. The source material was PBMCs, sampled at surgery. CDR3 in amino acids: CASSVAHSGSGRNEQFF. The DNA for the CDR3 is TGTGCCAGCAGCGTAGCCCACAGCGGGAGTGGAAGGAATGAGCAGTTCTTC.